This paragraph covers one TCR beta chain sequence. What it binds is not known. This sample is part of a study of cytotoxic CD8 clonotypes in ibrutinib-treated CLL. In the study overall: After treatment lasting a median approximately 11 months, range 6 to 36, response samples were collected.

General study findings and limits: Clonality grew at ibrutinib response; at progression, it decreased back toward baseline. Under treatment, the uncommon public clonotypes either contracted or remained stable. Starting clonality was above that of age-matched healthy donors and tracked circulating CD8+ T-cell counts.

Sequencing was performed with immunoSEQ multiplex PCR; in TCRdb, only in-frame clones are kept and a portion is missing. The table has some 200,000 clones, around 72% seen once. Sequenced material: PBMCs, taken after 24 months of ibrutinib treatment. The clonotype originates from a human donor with chronic lymphocytic leukemia.

The CDR3 region has the DNA TGTGCCAGCTCACCAGCAGGGGTGTTAAACACTGAAGCTTTCTTT. It encodes CASSPAGVLNTEAFF. V and J are TRBV18 and TRBJ1-1, with D perhaps TRBD1 (6 bases). The CDR3 contains 15 residues. Germline CDR1 and CDR2: KGHSH and LQKENI. Trimming shortened V by 2 bases and J by 2 bases, and 12 bases separated the two germline ends.